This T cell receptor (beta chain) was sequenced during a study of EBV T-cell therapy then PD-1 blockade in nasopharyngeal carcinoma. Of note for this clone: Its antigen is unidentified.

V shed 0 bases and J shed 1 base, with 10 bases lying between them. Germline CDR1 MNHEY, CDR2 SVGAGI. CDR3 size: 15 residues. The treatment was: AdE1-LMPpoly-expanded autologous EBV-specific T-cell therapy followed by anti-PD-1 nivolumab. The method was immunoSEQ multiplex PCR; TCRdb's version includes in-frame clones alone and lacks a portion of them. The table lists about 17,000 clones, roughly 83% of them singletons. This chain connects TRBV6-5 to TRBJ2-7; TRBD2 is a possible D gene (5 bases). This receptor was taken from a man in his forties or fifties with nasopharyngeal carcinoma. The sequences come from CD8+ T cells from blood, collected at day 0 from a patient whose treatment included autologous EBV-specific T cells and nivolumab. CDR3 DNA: TGTGCCAGCAGTTACTCGGTCGGGGAGTCCTACGAGCAGTACTTC. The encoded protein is CASSYSVGESYEQYF.